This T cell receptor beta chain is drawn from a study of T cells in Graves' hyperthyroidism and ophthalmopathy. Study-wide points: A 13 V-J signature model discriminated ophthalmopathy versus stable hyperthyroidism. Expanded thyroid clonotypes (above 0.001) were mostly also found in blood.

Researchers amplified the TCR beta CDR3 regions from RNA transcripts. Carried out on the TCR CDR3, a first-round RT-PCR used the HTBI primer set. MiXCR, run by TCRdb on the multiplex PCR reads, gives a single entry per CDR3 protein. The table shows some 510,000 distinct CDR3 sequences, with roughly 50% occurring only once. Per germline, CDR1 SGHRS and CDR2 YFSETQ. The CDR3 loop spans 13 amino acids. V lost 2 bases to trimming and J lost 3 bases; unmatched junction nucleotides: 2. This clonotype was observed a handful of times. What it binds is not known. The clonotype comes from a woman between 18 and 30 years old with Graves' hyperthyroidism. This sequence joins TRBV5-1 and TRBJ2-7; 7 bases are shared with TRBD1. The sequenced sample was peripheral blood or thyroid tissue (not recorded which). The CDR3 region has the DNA TGCGCCAGCAGCTTAACAGGGGTCTACGAGCAGTACTTC. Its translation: CASSLTGVYEQYF.